These 28 T cell receptor beta chains were all obtained from the same sample, sequenced in a study of control samples from healthy donors and cancer patients. The method was immunoSEQ multiplex PCR; TCRdb's version includes in-frame clones alone and lacks a portion of them. The table includes about 67,000 clones, more than 75% detected once. The source material was PBMCs. These receptors came from a woman aged 45-59 years with head and neck cancer.

The V and J genes are TRBV4-3 and TRBJ2-6; TRBD1 matches at 7 bases. V lost 0 bases, J lost 1 base, and 0 bases stayed unmatched. Germline V gene lookup returns CDR1 LGHNA and CDR2 YSLEER. The CDR3 runs 16 residues. The CDR3 nucleotides are TGCGCCAGCAGCCAAGAGACAGGGTCTGGGGCCAACGTCCTGACTTTC. It specifies CASSQETGSGANVLTF.

This clone showed up just once. The V call is TRBV11-2, the J call TRBJ2-1; 13 positions agree with TRBD2. V lost 2 bases, J lost 0 bases, and 7 bases stayed unmatched. Germline CDR1 reads SGHAT; CDR2 reads FQNNGV. The CDR3 extends over 19 amino acids. In nucleotides, the CDR3 is TGTGCCAGCAGCTTACCCCGGGGACTAGCGGGGACCTCCTACAATGAGCAGTTCTTC. Amino acids: CASSLPRGLAGTSYNEQFF. Complete variable domain (other parts from reference TRBV11-2 and TRBJ2-1): EAGVAQSPRYKIIEKRQSVAFWCNPISGHATLYWYQQILGQGPKLLIQFQNNGVVDDSQLPKDRFSAERLKGVDSTLKIQPAKLEDSAVYLCASSLPRGLAGTSYNEQFFGPGTRLTVL.

The V call is TRBV12-3 or TRBV12-4, the J call TRBJ2-2; tentatively, D is TRBD2 (5 bases). There are 12 residues in the CDR3. The V end was cut by 7 bases, the J end by 6 bases, with 9 bases between. For the CDR3, the DNA is TGTGCCAGCAACCCGGGGTCCGGGGAGCTGTTTTTT. Amino acid sequence: CASNPGSGELFF.

The rearrangement joins TRBV28 to TRBJ1-2; unclear D gene. Germline V gene sequence: CDR1 MDHEN, CDR2 SYDVKM. This CDR3 comprises 11 residues. The V end was cut by 7 bases, the J end by 2 bases, with 5 bases between. CDR3 nucleotide sequence: TGTGCCAGCAAACAGAACTATGGCTACACCTTC. Translating it yields CASKQNYGYTF.

This chain connects TRBV7-2 to TRBJ2-1; 14 bases align to TRBD2. The CDR3 extends over 18 amino acids. The V gene end was trimmed by 5 bases and the J gene end by 1 base; junction bases not matched to a gene: 7. The germline CDR1 and CDR2 sequences are SGHTA and FQGNSA. The CDR3 region is CASSHRLAGGPSYNEQFF. The CDR3 region has the DNA TGTGCCAGCAGCCACAGACTAGCGGGGGGGCCTTCCTACAATGAGCAGTTCTTC. Full variable domain (rest looked up from reference TRBV7-2 and TRBJ2-1): GAGVSQSPSNKVTEKGKDVELRCDPISGHTALYWYRQSLGQGLEFLIYFQGNSAPDKSGLPSDRFSAERTGGSVSTLTIQRTQQEDSAVYLCASSHRLAGGPSYNEQFFGPGTRLTVL.

The rearrangement uses TRBV24-1 and TRBJ1-2; D unclear. The CDR3 has 15 amino acids. V lost 2 bases, J lost 5 bases, and 14 bases lay in between. From germline, CDR1 is KGHDR and CDR2 SFDVKD. The CDR3 sequence is CATSDSSRTGYGYTF. The CDR3 DNA reads as TGTGCCACCAGTGATTCCTCCAGGACGGGTTATGGCTACACCTTC.

This clone was recorded only once. This same CDR3 is encoded by further DNA sequences in the sample. The J gene is TRBJ1-4, the V gene TRBV24-1; 8 bases are shared with TRBD1. Unmatched junction bases numbered 7, after V lost 4 bases and J lost 7 bases. CDR1 and CDR2 (germline): KGHDR, SFDVKD. CDR3 length: 15 residues. The CDR3 DNA follows: TGTGCCACCAGTGAGGGTGGACAGGGTAGTGAAAAACTGTTTTTT. Its protein is CATSEGGQGSEKLFF.

V is TRBV5-1 and J is TRBJ2-6; either TRBD1 or TRBD2 may supply D (5 bases each). CDR3 length equals 15 residues. V was clipped by 7 bases and J by 0 bases, with 11 bases between them. Germline CDR1 and CDR2: SGHRS and YFSETQ. CDR3 protein: CASWDGNSGANVLTF. DNA of the CDR3: TGCGCCAGCTGGGACGGCAACTCTGGGGCCAACGTCCTGACTTTC.

The chain employs TRBV19 and TRBJ1-2; D call uncertain. With 8 bases removed from V and 2 bases from J, the gap between germline ends came to 18 bases. This CDR3 has 15 residues. Germline values: CDR1 LNHDA, CDR2 SQIVND (reference sequence). The CDR3 is CASLDPPEGNYGYTF. The CDR3 nucleotides read TGTGCCAGTCTGGACCCGCCCGAGGGCAACTATGGCTACACCTTC.

This clone was counted once. The rearrangement joins TRBV29-1 to TRBJ1-1; 7 bases are a match to TRBD1. Germline V gene sequence: CDR1 SQVTM, CDR2 ANQGSEA. The ends lost 7 bases at V and 8 bases at J; junction bases unmatched: 7. The CDR3 consists of 11 residues. The CDR3 bases are TGCAGCGCGACAGGGACTCCCGAAGCTTTCTTT. Encoded protein: CSATGTPEAFF. Filled out from reference TRBV29-1 and TRBJ1-1, the complete variable domain reads SAVISQKPSRDICQRGTSLTIQCQVDSQVTMMFWYRQQPGQSLTLIATANQGSEATYESGFVIDKFPISRPNLTFSTLTVSNMSPEDSSIYLCSATGTPEAFFGQGTRLTVV.

The V and J genes are TRBV11-1 and TRBJ2-4; maybe TRBD2 (6 bases). V was shortened by 2 bases and J by 4 bases, with 12 bases between the two germline ends. This CDR3 region has 15 residues. The germline CDR1 and CDR2 sequences are SGHAT and FQDESV (reference sequence). CDR3 coding DNA: TGTGCCAGCAGCTTACGGCAGGGAGGTAAAAACATTCAGTACTTC. Encoded protein: CASSLRQGGKNIQYF.

CDR3 in DNA: TGTGTCATAGCGGGGGGGGCTAGCAGGGTTGAGCAGTTCTTC. This gives the protein CVIAGGASRVEQFF. This chain uses TRBV28 with TRBJ2-1; 11 bases align to TRBD2. This CDR3 is 14 amino acids long. From germline, CDR1 is MDHEN and CDR2 SYDVKM.

The chain recombines TRBV19 with TRBJ2-1; D may be TRBD2 (5 bases). V was pared by 0 bases and J by 6 bases, with 12 bases between. The CDR3 has 15 residues. The germline gives CDR1 LNHDA, CDR2 SQIVND (reference sequence). CDR3 DNA sequence: TGTGCCAGTAGTATAGATGTAAGCGGCCCCAATGAGCAGTTCTTC. It codes for CASSIDVSGPNEQFF.

The sample holds one count of this clone. The chain uses TRBV11-1 and TRBJ2-1; TRBD1 matches at 10 bases. CDR3 size: 16 residues. Germline V gene sequence: CDR1 SGHAT, CDR2 FQDESV (reference sequence). Trimming cost V 1 base and J 5 bases; bases outside gene matches: 5. The CDR3 DNA reads TGTGCCAGCAGCTTAGAGGCCGGGACAGGGGACAATGAGCAGTTCTTC. Amino acid sequence: CASSLEAGTGDNEQFF. Full variable domain (outside the CDR3, taken from reference TRBV11-1 and TRBJ2-1): EAEVAQSPRYKITEKSQAVAFWCDPISGHATLYWYRQILGQGPELLVQFQDESVVDDSQLPKDRFSAERLKGVDSTLKIQPAELGDSAMYLCASSLEAGTGDNEQFFGPGTRLTVL.

The V call is TRBV6-2 or TRBV6-3, the J call TRBJ2-7; 9 bases map to TRBD2. V trimming: 4 bases; J trimming: 2 bases; junction bases outside the gene matches: 3. This CDR3 has 14 residues. Germline values: CDR1 MNHEY, CDR2 SVGEGT. CDR3: CASSLRGGTYEQYF. As DNA, the CDR3 is TGTGCCAGCAGTTTGCGGGGGGGGACCTACGAGCAGTACTTC.

This clone was counted a single time. V and J are TRBV27 and TRBJ2-2, with 11 bases identical to TRBD1. With 6 bases clipped from V and 4 bases from J, the junction kept 10 bases outside the gene matches. The CDR3 has 17 amino acids. Germline assignment: CDR1 MNHEY and CDR2 SMNVEV (reference sequence). In nucleotides, the CDR3 is TGTGCCAGCAGCCTAACCGGGACAGGGGGGAGCACCGGGGAGCTGTTTTTT. This gives the protein CASSLTGTGGSTGELFF.

The chain has TRBV5-1 and TRBJ2-2; 10 bases are shared with TRBD1. V dropped 6 bases and J dropped 3; count of bases not matched to a gene: 5. CDR3 length: 15 amino acids. In germline, CDR1 is SGHRS, CDR2 YFSETQ. The CDR3 DNA reads TGCGCCAGCACCCGGACAGGGGGAGACACCGGGGAGCTGTTTTTT. This sequence encodes CASTRTGGDTGELFF.

This clone was recorded once. The chain recombines TRBV28 with TRBJ1-5, with D perhaps TRBD1 (6 bases). The CDR3 totals 16 residues. CDR1 MDHEN and CDR2 SYDVKM come from the germline V gene. Trimming took 6 bases from V and 10 from J, leaving 25 bases between them. The chain's CDR3 is CASSLVSGTLFFPQHF. For the CDR3, the DNA is TGTGCCAGCAGCTTGGTTTCCGGGACATTATTTTTTCCCCAGCATTTT.

The chain recombines TRBV11-2 with TRBJ2-4; 16 positions match TRBD2. This CDR3 has 14 residues. The germline V gene encodes CDR1 SGHAT and CDR2 FQNNGV. Losses at the gene ends were 5 bases for V and 11 bases for J; bases not matched to a gene: 3. CDR3 loop: CASSVGLAGGFQYF. CDR3 nucleotide sequence: TGTGCCAGCAGCGTGGGACTAGCGGGGGGGTTTCAGTACTTC.

This chain uses TRBV28 with TRBJ1-5, with no clear D. The CDR3 covers 14 residues. The V end lost 4 bases, the J end lost 5 bases, and 12 bases lay between the germline ends. Germline V CDR1 and CDR2: MDHEN, SYDVKM. CDR3 region: CASSSRLRYQPQHF. The CDR3 DNA sequence: TGTGCCAGCAGTTCCCGTTTGAGATATCAGCCCCAGCATTTT.

This chain joins TRBV3-1 (or the pseudogene TRBV3-2) and TRBJ2-3, with 10 bases fitting TRBD2. The CDR3 is 14 residues long. V shed 5 bases and J 5 bases; nucleotides not matched to a gene: 4. CDR1 is LGHDT, CDR2 YNNKEL, per germline (reference sequence). CDR3 coding DNA: TGTGCCAGCAGCAAAGCGGGGGGGCGAGATACGCAGTATTTT. Its translation is CASSKAGGRDTQYF.

This chain joins TRBV11-2 and TRBJ2-7; unclear D gene. Germline CDR1 reads SGHAT; CDR2 reads FQNNGV. V was clipped by 5 bases and J by 3 bases, with 5 bases between them. The CDR3 has 11 amino acids. The CDR3 DNA follows: TGTGCCAGCAGCCTAAACTACGAGCAGTACTTC. Translated, it gives CASSLNYEQYF.

This chain connects TRBV9 to TRBJ1-5; D might be TRBD1 (6 bases). CDR1 is SGDLS, CDR2 YYNGEE, per germline. The V end lost 7 bases, the J end lost 5 bases, and 10 bases lay between the germline ends. The CDR3 is 12 amino acids. This chain's CDR3 is CASGSGDQPQHF. CDR3 coding DNA: TGTGCCAGCGGGTCAGGGGATCAGCCCCAGCATTTT.

The chain uses TRBV23-1 and TRBJ2-2; TRBD1 might be the D (6 bases). TRBV23-1 belongs to the ORF category, with a function that is uncertain. Between the trimmed V and J ends, which lost 8 bases and 3 bases, there was a span of 19 bases. The length of the CDR3 is 16 residues. The CDR3 DNA is TGCGCCAGCCGACAGCTGGGCAGGGGTCACACCGGGGAGCTGTTTTTT. Its protein is CASRQLGRGHTGELFF.

This clone occurred once. J is TRBJ2-5 and V is TRBV3-1 (or the pseudogene TRBV3-2); 12 positions agree with TRBD2. The CDR3 has 15 amino acids. Germline loops: CDR1 LGHDT, CDR2 YNNKEL (reference sequence). Trimming removed 3 bases from V and 5 bases from J; junction bases left unmatched: 4. The CDR3 bases are TGTGCCAGCAGCCAGCCTAGCGGGGGGGAGGAGACCCAGTACTTC. Protein product: CASSQPSGGEETQYF.

This sequence joins TRBV30 and TRBJ2-2, with TRBD2 as a possible D gene (5 bases). The V end was cut by 0 bases, the J end by 4 bases, with 12 bases between. The CDR3 loop spans 15 amino acids. The germline V gene has CDR1 GTSNPN and CDR2 SVGIG (reference sequence). CDR3 loop: CAWSVLRSGTGELFF. CDR3 DNA: TGTGCCTGGAGTGTACTTCGAAGCGGCACCGGGGAGCTGTTTTTT.

The chain has TRBV5-1 and TRBJ2-5, with 8 bases aligning to TRBD2. The germline V gene has CDR1 SGHRS and CDR2 YFSETQ. This CDR3 region has 14 residues. V shed 4 bases and J 2 bases; nucleotides not matched to a gene: 4. The DNA of the CDR3 is TGCGCCAGCAGCAAACTAGCGGTGCAAGAGACCCAGTACTTC. Protein: CASSKLAVQETQYF.

The genes are TRBV27 and TRBJ2-2; TRBD1 might be the D (5 bases). The germline CDR1 and CDR2 sequences are MNHEY and SMNVEV (reference sequence). Trimming removed 7 bases at V and 7 bases at J, with 10 bases between. This CDR3 contains 12 residues. Written as DNA, the CDR3 is TGTGCCAGCAACCAGGGTCACGGGGAGCTGTTTTTT. It translates to CASNQGHGELFF.